This T cell receptor (beta chain) appears in the sequencing data of a study of vaccination effects on CD4 cells after COVID-19. Study overall: Post-vaccine sample collection fell at a median of 72 days after the second dose.

The germline V gene has CDR1 SEHNR and CDR2 FQNEAQ (reference sequence). The CDR3 totals 13 residues. The V and J ends lost 8 bases and 4 bases, in that order; junction bases with no gene match: 4. On this clone: Its antigen is not known.

Prior to sequencing, the ViraFEST assay stimulated PBMC with viral peptide pools, which expanded the antigen-specific CD4+ T cells. With 10 to 11 days of culture completed, CD4+ T cells were isolated. Either the BNT162b2 or mRNA-1273 vaccine was given to participants in two doses. IL-2 medium supplanted half the medium on days 3 and 7. The data were produced by immunoSEQ multiplex PCR, yet TCRdb's version contains in-frame clones alone and is incomplete. This repertoire shows tens of thousands of clones, less than 80% found once; its top ten account for about 1.2%. V and J are TRBV7-9 and TRBJ2-3, with TRBD2 identical over 9 bases. The sequence derives from a human donor who received a COVID-19 vaccine. Sequencing used CD4+ T cells from PBMCs cultured with HCoV-229E spike peptides, obtained after COVID-19 vaccination. DNA of the CDR3: TGTGCCAGCGGGGTAGCGGGGGCAGATACGCAGTATTTT. This sequence encodes CASGVAGADTQYF. Supplemented by reference TRBV7-9 and TRBJ2-3, the full variable domain reads DTGVSQNPRHKITKRGQNVTFRCDPISEHNRLYWYRQTLGQGPEFLTYFQNEAQLEKSRLLSDRFSAERPKGSFSTLEIQRTEQGDSAMYLCASGVAGADTQYFGPGTRLTVL.